A selection of T cell receptor beta chains follows, all from one sample in a study of blood T cell repertoires in COVID-19. The table came from immunoSEQ multiplex PCR; TCRdb's copy has only in-frame clones and leaves some out. This table has 380,000 or so clones, around 87% appearing once. Sequenced: PBMCs or T cells enriched from blood (not recorded which). The receptors shown here come from a woman aged 25 to 39 with acute COVID-19. Each CDR3 is given with its conserved first and last residue. The D gene is left open where the match is weak. The size entry is marked missing in some rows and otherwise reads once, few, many or a size class.

TRBV24-1	-	-	TRBJ1-2	CATSDPGRGGYTF	TGTGCCACCAGTGACCCAGGGCGCGGAGGCTACACCTTC
TRBV18	-	-	TRBJ2-7	CASSSLGNRVWEQYF	TGTGCCAGCTCATCACTCGGAAACCGGGTTTGGGAGCAGTACTTC
TRBV19	-	few	TRBJ1-4	CASSRRATNEKLFF	TGTGCCAGTAGTAGGCGAGCGACTAATGAAAAACTGTTTTTT
TRBV24-1	-	-	TRBJ2-1	CATSDGEGSYNEQFF	TGTGCCACCAGTGATGGAGAGGGCTCCTACAATGAGCAGTTCTTC
TRBV2	-	-	TRBJ1-5	CASSVGRGGQPQHF	TGTGCCAGCAGCGTGGGTAGGGGCGGTCAGCCCCAGCATTTT
TRBV5-1	TRBD2	once	TRBJ2-1	CASSPDSSGGNNEQFF	TGCGCCAGCAGCCCGGATAGTAGCGGGGGAAACAATGAGCAGTTCTTC
TRBV5-1	TRBD2	-	TRBJ2-1	CASSTQAGGPGNEQFF	TGCGCCAGCAGCACCCAAGCGGGGGGGCCGGGGAATGAGCAGTTCTTC
TRBV27	-	-	TRBJ2-7	CASSLAGRDYEQYF	TGTGCCAGCAGTCTCGCGGGACGGGACTACGAGCAGTACTTC
TRBV7-2	TRBD1	-	TRBJ2-1	CASSQRPGTGYYEQFF	TGTGCCAGCAGCCAACGTCCCGGGACAGGGTACTATGAGCAGTTCTTC
TRBV7-3	-	-	TRBJ2-1	CASSFRLGYEQFF	TGTGCCAGCAGCTTTAGACTAGGGTATGAGCAGTTCTTC
TRBV13	-	-	TRBJ1-6	CASSREGGNSPLHF	TGTGCCAGCAGCAGGGAGGGGGGGAACTCACCCCTCCACTTT